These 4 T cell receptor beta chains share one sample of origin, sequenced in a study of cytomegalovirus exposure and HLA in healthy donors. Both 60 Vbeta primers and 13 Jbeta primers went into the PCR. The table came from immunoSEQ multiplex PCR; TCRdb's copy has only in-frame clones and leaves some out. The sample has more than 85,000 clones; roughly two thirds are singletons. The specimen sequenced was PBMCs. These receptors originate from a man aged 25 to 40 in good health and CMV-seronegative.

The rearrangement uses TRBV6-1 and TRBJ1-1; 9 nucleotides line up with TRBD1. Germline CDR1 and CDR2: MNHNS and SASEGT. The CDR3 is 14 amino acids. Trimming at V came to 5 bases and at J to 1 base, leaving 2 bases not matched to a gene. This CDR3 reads CASSWGQGNTEAFF. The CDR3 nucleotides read TGTGCCAGCAGTTGGGGACAGGGGAACACTGAAGCTTTCTTT.

The CDR3 loop is CASSRLGWQNTEAFF. CDR3 sequence (DNA): TGTGCCAGTAGTAGACTCGGGTGGCAGAACACTGAAGCTTTCTTT. The chain recombines TRBV19 with TRBJ1-1; D call uncertain. Germline-derived CDR1 and CDR2 are LNHDA and SQIVND (reference sequence). The V gene lost 4 bases and the J gene lost 1 base, with 13 bases spanning the gap. This CDR3 has 15 residues.

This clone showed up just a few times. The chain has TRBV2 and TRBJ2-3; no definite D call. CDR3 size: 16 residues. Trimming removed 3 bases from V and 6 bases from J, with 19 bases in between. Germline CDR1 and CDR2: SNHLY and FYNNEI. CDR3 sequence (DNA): TGTGCCAGCAGTGATGGGCAGGTTACCACGTCGGATACGCAGTATTTT. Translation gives CASSDGQVTTSDTQYF.

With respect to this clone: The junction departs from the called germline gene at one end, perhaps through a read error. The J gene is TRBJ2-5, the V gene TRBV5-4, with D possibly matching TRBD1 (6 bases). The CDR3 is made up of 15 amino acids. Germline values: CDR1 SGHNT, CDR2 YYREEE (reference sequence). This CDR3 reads CVSSLGDRSQETQYF. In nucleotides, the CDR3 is TGTGTCAGCAGCTTGGGCGACAGGTCACAAGAGACCCAGTACTTC.